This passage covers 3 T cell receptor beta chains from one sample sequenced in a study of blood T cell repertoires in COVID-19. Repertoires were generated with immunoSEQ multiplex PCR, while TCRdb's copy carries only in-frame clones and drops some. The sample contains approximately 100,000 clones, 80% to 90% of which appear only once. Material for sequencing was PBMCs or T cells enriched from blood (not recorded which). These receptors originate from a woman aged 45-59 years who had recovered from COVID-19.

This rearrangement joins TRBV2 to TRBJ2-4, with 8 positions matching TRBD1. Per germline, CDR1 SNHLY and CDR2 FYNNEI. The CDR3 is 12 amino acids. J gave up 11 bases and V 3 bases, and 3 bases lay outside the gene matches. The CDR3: CASSDAQGVQYF. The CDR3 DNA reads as TGTGCCAGCAGTGATGCACAGGGGGTTCAGTACTTC.

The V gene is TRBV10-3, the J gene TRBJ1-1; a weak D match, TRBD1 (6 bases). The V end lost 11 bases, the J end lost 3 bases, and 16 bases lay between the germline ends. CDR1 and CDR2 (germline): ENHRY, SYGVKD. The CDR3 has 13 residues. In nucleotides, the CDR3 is TGTGCCGTTTCTATAAAGGGGGACACTGAAGCTTTCTTT. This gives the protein CAVSIKGDTEAFF.

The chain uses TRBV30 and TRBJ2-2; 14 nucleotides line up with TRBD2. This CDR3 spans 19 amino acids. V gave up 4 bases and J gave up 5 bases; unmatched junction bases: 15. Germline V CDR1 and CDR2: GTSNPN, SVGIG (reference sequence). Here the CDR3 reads CAWTTYRTSGRPLTGELFF. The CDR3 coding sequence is TGTGCCTGGACCACTTACCGGACTAGCGGGAGGCCCTTAACCGGGGAGCTGTTTTTT.